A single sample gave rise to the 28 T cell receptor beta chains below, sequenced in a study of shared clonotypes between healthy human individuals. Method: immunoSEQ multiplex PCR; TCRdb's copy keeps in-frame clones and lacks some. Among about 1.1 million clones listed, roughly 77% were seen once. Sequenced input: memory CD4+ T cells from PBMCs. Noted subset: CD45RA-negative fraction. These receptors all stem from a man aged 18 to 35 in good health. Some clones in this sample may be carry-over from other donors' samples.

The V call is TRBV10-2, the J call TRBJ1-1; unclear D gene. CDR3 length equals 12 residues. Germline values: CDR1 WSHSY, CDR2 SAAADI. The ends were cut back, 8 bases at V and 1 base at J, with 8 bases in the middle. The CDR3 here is CASGLQNTEAFF. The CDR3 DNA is TGCGCCAGCGGACTCCAGAACACTGAAGCTTTCTTT.

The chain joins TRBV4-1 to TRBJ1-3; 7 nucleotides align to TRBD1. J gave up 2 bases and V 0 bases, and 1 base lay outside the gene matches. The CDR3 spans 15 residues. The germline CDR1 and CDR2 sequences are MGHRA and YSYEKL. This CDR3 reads CASSQEGTAGNTIYF. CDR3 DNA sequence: TGCGCCAGCAGCCAAGAGGGGACAGCTGGAAACACCATATATTTT.

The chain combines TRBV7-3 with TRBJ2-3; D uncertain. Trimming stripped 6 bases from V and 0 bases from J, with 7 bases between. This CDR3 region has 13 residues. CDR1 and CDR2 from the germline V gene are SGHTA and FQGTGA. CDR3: CASRQTSTDTQYF. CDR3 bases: TGTGCCAGCAGGCAGACTAGCACAGATACGCAGTATTTT.

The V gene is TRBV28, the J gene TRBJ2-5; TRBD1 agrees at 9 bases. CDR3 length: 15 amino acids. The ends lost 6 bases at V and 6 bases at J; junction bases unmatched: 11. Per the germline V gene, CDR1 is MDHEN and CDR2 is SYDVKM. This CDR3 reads CASSRRTGVKQTQYF. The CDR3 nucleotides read TGTGCCAGCAGCCGTAGGACAGGGGTAAAACAGACCCAGTACTTC.

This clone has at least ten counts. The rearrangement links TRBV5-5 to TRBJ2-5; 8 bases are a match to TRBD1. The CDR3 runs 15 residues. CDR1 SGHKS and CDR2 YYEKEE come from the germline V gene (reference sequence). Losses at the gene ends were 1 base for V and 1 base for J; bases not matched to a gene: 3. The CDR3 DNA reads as TGTGCCAGCAGCTTGCAGGGGGCGGCCCAAGAGACCCAGTACTTC. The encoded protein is CASSLQGAAQETQYF.

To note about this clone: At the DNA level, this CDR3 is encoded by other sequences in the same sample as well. The CDR3 DNA sequence: TGTGCCAGCAGCTTAAGAAATGAGCAGTTCTTC. It specifies CASSLRNEQFF. The chain employs TRBV11-2 and TRBJ2-1, with D unclear. CDR3 length: 11 amino acids. Germline assignment: CDR1 SGHAT and CDR2 FQNNGV. V lost 2 bases and J lost 7, with 3 bases in between.

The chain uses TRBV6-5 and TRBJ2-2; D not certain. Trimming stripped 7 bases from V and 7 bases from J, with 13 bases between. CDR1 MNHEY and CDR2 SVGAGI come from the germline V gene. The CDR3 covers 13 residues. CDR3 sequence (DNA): TGTGCCAGCACTATAGTCCTTGGCGGGGAGCTGTTTTTT. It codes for CASTIVLGGELFF.

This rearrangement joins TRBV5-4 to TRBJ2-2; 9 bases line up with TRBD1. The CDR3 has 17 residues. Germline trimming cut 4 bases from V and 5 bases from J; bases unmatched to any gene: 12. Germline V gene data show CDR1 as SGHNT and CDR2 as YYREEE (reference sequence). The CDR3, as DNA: TGTGCCAGCAGCATACAGGGACAGGGAAGGAGGACCGGGGAGCTGTTTTTT. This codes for CASSIQGQGRRTGELFF.

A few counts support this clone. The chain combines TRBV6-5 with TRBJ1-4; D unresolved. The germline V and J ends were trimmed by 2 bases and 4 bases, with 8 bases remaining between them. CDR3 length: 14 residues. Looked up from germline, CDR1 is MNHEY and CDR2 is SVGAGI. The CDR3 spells CASSYLQSNEKLFF. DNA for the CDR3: TGTGCCAGCAGTTACCTACAGAGTAATGAAAAACTGTTTTTT.

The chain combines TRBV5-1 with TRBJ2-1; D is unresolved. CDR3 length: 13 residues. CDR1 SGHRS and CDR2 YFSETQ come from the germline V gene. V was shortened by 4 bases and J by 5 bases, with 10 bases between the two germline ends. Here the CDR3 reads CASSPGPHNEQFF. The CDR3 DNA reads TGCGCCAGCAGCCCTGGCCCGCACAATGAGCAGTTCTTC.

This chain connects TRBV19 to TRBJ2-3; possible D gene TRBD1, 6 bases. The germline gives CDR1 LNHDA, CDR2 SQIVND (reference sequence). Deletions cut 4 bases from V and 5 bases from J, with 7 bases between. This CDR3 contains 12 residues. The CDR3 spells CASSKQGDTQYF. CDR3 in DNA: TGTGCCAGTAGTAAACAGGGAGATACGCAGTATTTT.

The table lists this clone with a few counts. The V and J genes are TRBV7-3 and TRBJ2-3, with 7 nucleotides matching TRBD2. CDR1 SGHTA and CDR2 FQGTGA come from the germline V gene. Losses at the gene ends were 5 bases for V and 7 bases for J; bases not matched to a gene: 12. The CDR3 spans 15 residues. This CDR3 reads CASSMYRDYKNTQYF. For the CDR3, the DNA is TGTGCCAGCAGCATGTACCGGGACTACAAAAATACGCAGTATTTT.

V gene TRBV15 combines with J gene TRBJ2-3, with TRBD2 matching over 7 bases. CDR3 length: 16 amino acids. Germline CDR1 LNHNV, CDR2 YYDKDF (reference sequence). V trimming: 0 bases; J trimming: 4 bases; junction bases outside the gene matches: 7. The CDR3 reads CATSRDRGRVPDTQYF. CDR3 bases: TGTGCCACCAGCAGAGATCGAGGGAGGGTACCAGATACGCAGTATTTT.

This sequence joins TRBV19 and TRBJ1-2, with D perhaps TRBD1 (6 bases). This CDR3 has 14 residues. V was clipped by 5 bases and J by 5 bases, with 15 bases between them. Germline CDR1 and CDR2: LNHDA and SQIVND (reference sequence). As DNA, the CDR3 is TGTGCCAGTAGTCCAGCAGGACAGCTTTATGGCTACACCTTC. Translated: CASSPAGQLYGYTF.

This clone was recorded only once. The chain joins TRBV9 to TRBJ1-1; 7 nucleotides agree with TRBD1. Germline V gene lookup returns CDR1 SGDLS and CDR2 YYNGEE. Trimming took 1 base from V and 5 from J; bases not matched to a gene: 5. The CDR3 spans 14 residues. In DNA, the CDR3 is TGTGCCAGCAGCGTACAGGGGGGCAGGACTGAAGCTTTCTTT. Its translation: CASSVQGGRTEAFF.

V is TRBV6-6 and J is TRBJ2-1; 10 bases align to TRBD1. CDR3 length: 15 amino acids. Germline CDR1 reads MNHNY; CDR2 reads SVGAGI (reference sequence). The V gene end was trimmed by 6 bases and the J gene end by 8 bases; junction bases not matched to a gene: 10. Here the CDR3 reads CASSARDRGKDEQFF. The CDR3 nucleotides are TGTGCCAGCAGCGCCCGGGACAGGGGTAAAGATGAGCAGTTCTTC.

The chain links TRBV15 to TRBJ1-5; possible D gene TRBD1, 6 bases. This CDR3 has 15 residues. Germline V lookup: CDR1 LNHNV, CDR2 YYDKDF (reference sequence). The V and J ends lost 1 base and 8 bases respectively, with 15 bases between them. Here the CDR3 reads CATSRGGEEGEPQHF. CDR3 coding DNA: TGTGCCACCAGCAGAGGTGGGGAAGAGGGGGAGCCCCAGCATTTT.

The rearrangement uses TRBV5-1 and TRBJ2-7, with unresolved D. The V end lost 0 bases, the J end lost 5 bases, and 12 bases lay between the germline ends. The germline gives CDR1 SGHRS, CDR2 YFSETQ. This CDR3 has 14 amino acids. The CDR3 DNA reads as TGCGCCAGCAGCTTGGCAGGTACCCAGGACGAGCAGTACTTC. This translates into CASSLAGTQDEQYF.

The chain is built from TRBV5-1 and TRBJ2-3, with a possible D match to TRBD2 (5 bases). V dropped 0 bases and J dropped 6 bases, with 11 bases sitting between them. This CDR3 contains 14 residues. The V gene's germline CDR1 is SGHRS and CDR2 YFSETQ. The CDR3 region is CASSLGASSDTQYF. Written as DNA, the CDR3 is TGCGCCAGCAGCTTGGGGGCTAGCTCTGATACGCAGTATTTT.

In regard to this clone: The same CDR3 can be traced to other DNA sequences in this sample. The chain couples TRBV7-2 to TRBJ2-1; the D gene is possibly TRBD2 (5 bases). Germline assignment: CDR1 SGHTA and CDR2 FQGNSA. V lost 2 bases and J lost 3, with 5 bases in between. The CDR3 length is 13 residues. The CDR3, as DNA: TGTGCCAGCAGCTTAACTAGCTACAATGAGCAGTTCTTC. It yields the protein CASSLTSYNEQFF. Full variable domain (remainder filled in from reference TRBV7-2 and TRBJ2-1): GAGVSQSPSNKVTEKGKDVELRCDPISGHTALYWYRQSLGQGLEFLIYFQGNSAPDKSGLPSDRFSAERTGGSVSTLTIQRTQQEDSAVYLCASSLTSYNEQFFGPGTRLTVL.

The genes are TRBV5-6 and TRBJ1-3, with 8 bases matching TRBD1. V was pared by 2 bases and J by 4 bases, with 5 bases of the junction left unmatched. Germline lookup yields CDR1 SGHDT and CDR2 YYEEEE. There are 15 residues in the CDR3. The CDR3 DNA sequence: TGTGCCAGCAGCTTCTTCGACAGGGGAGGAAACACCATATATTTT. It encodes CASSFFDRGGNTIYF.

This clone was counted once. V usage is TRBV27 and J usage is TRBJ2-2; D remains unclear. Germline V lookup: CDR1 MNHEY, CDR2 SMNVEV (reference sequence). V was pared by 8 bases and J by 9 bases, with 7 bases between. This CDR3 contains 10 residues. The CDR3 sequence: CASPARELFF. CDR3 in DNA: TGTGCCAGCCCCGCCAGGGAGCTGTTTTTT.

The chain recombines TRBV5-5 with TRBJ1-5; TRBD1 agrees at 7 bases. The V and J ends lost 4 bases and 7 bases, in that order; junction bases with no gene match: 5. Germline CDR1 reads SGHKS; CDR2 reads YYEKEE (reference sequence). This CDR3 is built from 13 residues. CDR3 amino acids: CASSRTGLQPQHF. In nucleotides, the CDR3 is TGTGCCAGCAGCAGGACAGGCTTGCAGCCCCAGCATTTT.

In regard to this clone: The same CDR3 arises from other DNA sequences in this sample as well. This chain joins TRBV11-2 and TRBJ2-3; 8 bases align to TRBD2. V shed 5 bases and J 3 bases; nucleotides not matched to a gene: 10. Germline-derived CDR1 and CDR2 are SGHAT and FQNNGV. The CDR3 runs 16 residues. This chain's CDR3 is CASSPPGGRVTDTQYF. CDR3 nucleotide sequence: TGTGCCAGCAGCCCCCCGGGAGGGAGGGTGACAGATACGCAGTATTTT.

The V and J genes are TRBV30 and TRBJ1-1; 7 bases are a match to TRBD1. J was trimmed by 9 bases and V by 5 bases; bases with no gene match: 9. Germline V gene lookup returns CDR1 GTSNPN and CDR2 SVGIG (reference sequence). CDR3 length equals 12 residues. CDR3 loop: CAWGRGDSKAFF. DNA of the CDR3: TGTGCCTGGGGCCGGGGGGACAGTAAAGCTTTCTTT.

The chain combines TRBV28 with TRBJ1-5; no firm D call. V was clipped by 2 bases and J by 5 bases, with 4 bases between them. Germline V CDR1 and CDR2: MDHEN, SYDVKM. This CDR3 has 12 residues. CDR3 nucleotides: TGTGCCAGCAGTTTAATCGATCAGCCCCAGCATTTT. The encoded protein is CASSLIDQPQHF.

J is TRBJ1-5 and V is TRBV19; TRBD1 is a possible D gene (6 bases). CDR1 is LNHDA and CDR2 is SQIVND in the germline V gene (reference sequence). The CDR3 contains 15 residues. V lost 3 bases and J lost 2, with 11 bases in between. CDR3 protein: CASSISRGGNQPQHF. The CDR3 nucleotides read TGTGCCAGTAGTATCAGCAGGGGAGGCAATCAGCCCCAGCATTTT. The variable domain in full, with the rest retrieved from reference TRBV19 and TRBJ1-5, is DGGITQSPKYLFRKEGQNVTLSCEQNLNHDAMYWYRQDPGQGLRLIYYSQIVNDFQKGDIAEGYSVSREKKESFPLTVTSAQKNPTAFYLCASSISRGGNQPQHFGDGTRLSIL.

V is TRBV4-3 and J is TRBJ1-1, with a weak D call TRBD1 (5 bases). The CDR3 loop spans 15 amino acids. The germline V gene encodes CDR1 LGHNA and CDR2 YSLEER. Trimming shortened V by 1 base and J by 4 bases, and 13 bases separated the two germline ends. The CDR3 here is CASSQVGAGSTEAFF. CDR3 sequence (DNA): TGCGCCAGCAGCCAAGTAGGGGCCGGAAGCACTGAAGCTTTCTTT.